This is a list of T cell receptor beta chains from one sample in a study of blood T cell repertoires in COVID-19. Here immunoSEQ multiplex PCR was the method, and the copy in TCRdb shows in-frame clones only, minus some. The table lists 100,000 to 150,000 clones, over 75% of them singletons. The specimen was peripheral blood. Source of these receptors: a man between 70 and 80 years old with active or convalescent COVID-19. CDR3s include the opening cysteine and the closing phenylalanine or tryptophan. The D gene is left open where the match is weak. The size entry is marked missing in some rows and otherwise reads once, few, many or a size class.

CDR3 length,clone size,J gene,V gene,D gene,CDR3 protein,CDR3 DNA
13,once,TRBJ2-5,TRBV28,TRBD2,CASTLAGQETQYF,TGTGCCAGCACTTTAGCGGGACAAGAGACCCAGTACTTC
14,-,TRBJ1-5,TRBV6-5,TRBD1,CASSSGQGDQPQHF,TGTGCCAGCAGTTCTGGACAGGGCGATCAGCCCCAGCATTTT
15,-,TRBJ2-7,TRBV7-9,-,CASSLGWGDSYEQYF,TGTGCCAGCAGCTTAGGGTGGGGGGATAGCTACGAGCAGTACTTC
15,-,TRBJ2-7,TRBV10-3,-,CAISESGSMGSEQYF,TGTGCCATCAGTGAGTCGGGCTCGATGGGTTCCGAGCAGTACTTC
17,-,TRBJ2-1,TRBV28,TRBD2,CASSFLRTSGSYNEQFF,TGTGCCAGCAGTTTCCTGAGGACTAGCGGTTCCTACAATGAGCAGTTCTTC
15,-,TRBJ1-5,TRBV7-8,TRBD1,CASSSGTGVSQPQHF,TGTGCCAGCAGCTCCGGGACAGGGGTGAGTCAGCCCCAGCATTTT
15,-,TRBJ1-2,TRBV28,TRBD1,CASRFTGVQNYGYTF,TGTGCCAGCAGGTTTACAGGGGTCCAGAACTATGGCTACACCTTC
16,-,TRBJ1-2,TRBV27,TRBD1,CASSLEGAGTNYGYTF,TGTGCCAGCAGTTTAGAGGGGGCTGGGACTAACTATGGCTACACCTTC
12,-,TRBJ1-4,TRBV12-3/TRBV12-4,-,CASVGTSEKLFF,TGTGCCAGCGTTGGGACAAGTGAAAAACTGTTTTTT
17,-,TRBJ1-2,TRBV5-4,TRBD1,CASAPLGGQGSRDGYTF,TGTGCCAGCGCCCCTCTTGGGGGACAGGGTTCGAGAGATGGCTACACCTTC
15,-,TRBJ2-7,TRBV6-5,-,CASSYTPGFAYEQYF,TGTGCCAGCAGTTACACTCCAGGGTTTGCCTACGAGCAGTACTTC
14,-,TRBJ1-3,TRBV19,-,CASTLQGFGNTIYF,TGTGCCAGTACCTTACAGGGATTTGGAAACACCATATATTTT
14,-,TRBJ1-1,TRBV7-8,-,CASKGDGIPGGAFF,TGTGCCAGCAAGGGGGACGGAATCCCTGGAGGAGCTTTCTTT
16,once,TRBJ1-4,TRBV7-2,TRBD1,CASSSGQGWGNEKLFF,TGTGCCAGCAGCTCAGGACAGGGGTGGGGTAATGAAAAACTGTTTTTT
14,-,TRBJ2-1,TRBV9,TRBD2,CASSASGIYNEQFF,TGTGCCAGCAGCGCCAGCGGGATATACAATGAGCAGTTCTTC
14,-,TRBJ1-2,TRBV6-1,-,CASSDPVRFSGYTF,TGTGCCAGCAGTGACCCGGTCCGGTTTAGTGGCTACACCTTC
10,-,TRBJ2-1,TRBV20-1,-,CSGGQDEQFF,TGCAGTGGGGGCCAAGATGAGCAGTTCTTC
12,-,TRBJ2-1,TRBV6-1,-,CASSDRAGEQFF,TGTGCCAGCAGTGACCGGGCGGGGGAGCAGTTCTTC
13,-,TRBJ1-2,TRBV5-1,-,CASRSTIREDYTF,TGCGCCAGCAGGAGTACAATACGGGAGGACTACACCTTC
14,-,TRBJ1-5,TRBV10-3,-,CAISDDGPEQPQHF,TGTGCCATCAGTGATGATGGGCCAGAGCAGCCCCAGCATTTT
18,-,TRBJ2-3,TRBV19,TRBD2,CASSIKSLAGDTRDTQYF,TGTGCCAGTAGTATTAAGTCCCTAGCGGGAGACACACGGGATACGCAGTATTTT
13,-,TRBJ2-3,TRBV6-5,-,CASSRPSTDTQYF,TGTGCCAGCAGTCGTCCTAGCACAGATACGCAGTATTTT
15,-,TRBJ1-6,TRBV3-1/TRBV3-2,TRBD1,CASSHQGTGDSPLHF,TGTGCCAGCAGCCACCAAGGGACAGGCGATTCACCCCTCCACTTT
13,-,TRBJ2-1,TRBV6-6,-,CASRTESYNEQFF,TGTGCCAGCAGAACAGAATCCTACAATGAGCAGTTCTTC
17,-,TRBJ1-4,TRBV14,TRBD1,CASSQSGQGALGEKLFF,TGTGCCAGCAGCCAATCCGGACAGGGGGCTCTTGGGGAAAAACTGTTTTTT
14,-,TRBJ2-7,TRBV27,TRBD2,CASSALANRYEQYF,TGTGCCAGCAGTGCACTAGCGAATAGGTACGAGCAGTACTTC
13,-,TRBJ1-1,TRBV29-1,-,CSVKGRMNTEAFF,TGCAGCGTTAAGGGGCGGATGAACACTGAAGCTTTCTTT
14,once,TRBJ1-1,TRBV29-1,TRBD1,CSVEGRQGWTEAFF,TGCAGCGTTGAAGGTCGACAGGGATGGACTGAAGCTTTCTTT
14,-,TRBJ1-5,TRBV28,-,CASRAGSRDQPQHF,TGTGCCAGCAGGGCTGGGAGTAGAGATCAGCCCCAGCATTTT
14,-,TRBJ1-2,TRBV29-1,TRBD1,CSVDRGQENYGYTF,TGCAGCGTTGACAGGGGGCAGGAAAACTATGGCTACACCTTC
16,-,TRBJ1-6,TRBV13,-,CASSLRGGGRRSPLHF,TGTGCCAGCAGCTTAAGGGGCGGGGGTCGCAGGTCACCCCTCCACTTT
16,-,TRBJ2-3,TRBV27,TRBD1,CASSRTGTGLTDTQYF,TGTGCCAGCAGTAGAACCGGGACAGGGTTAACAGATACGCAGTATTTT
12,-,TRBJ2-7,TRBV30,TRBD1,CASGQEHNEQYF,TGTGCCTCCGGACAGGAACACAACGAGCAGTACTTC
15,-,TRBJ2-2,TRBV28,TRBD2,CASLVGGRLTGELFF,TGTGCCTCCTTGGTGGGCGGGAGGTTGACCGGGGAGCTGTTTTTT
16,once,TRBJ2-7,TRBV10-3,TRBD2,CAISDVTSGSLYEQYF,TGTGCCATCAGTGACGTGACTAGCGGGAGTCTCTACGAGCAGTACTTC
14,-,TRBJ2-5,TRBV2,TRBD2,CASSSSGGQETQYF,TGTGCCAGCAGTTCTAGCGGGGGCCAAGAGACCCAGTACTTC
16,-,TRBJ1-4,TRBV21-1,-,CASSLQRNTVNEKLFF,TGTGCCAGCAGCCTCCAGAGGAATACCGTAAATGAAAAACTGTTTTTT
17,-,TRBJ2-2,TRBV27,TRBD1,CATTTPRDRERGGELFF,TGTGCCACCACGACCCCCCGGGACAGGGAGCGCGGCGGGGAGCTGTTTTTT
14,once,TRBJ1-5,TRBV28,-,CASSLGALHQPQHF,TGTGCCAGCAGTCTAGGGGCCCTTCATCAGCCCCAGCATTTT
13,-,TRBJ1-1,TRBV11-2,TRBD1,CASSFRGHGEAFF,TGTGCCAGCAGTTTTAGGGGGCATGGTGAAGCTTTCTTT